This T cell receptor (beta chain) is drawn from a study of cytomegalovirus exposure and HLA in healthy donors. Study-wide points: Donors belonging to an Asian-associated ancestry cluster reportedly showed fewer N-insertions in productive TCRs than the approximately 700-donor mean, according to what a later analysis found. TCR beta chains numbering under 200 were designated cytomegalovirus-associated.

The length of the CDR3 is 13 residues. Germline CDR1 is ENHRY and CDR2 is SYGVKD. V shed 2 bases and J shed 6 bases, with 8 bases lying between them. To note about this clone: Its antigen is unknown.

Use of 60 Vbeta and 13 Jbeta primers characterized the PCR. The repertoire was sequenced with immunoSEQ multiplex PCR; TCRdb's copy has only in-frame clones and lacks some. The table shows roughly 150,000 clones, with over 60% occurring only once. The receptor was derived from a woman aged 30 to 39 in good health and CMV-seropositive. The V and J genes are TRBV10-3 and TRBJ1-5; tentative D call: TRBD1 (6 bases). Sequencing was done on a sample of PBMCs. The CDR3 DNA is TGTGCCATCAGTGAGCAGGGGTCTCAGCCCCAGCATTTT. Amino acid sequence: CAISEQGSQPQHF.